Listed here is a single T cell receptor beta chain. This specimen comes from a study of blood T cell repertoires in COVID-19. On the study more broadly: The United States, Italy and Spain supplied acute and convalescent COVID-19 samples. In each case, the material was cDNA or gDNA derived from T cells, B-cell-depleted T cells, or PBMCs.

This CDR3 is built from 17 residues. Germline CDR1 LNHNV, CDR2 YYDKDF (reference sequence). Losses at the gene ends were 2 bases for V and 7 bases for J; bases not matched to a gene: 11. In the authors' workflow: Amplification of reference gene primers was used by the study to estimate nucleated cell counts. Assay used: immunoSEQ multiplex PCR; TCRdb lists only in-frame clones, some missing. That table is the source of V, J and clone size, and D and trimming were worked out from the DNA. The data show 200,000 to 250,000 clones, around 89% seen once. The sequence derives from a man aged 25-45 years with COVID-19, enrolled during active disease. The chain links TRBV15 to TRBJ1-6; 7 bases fit TRBD1. The sequenced material came from peripheral blood. The CDR3 protein is CATSRTIGTGDNSPLHF. As DNA, the CDR3 is TGTGCCACCAGCAGAACAATAGGAACAGGGGACAATTCACCCCTCCACTTT.